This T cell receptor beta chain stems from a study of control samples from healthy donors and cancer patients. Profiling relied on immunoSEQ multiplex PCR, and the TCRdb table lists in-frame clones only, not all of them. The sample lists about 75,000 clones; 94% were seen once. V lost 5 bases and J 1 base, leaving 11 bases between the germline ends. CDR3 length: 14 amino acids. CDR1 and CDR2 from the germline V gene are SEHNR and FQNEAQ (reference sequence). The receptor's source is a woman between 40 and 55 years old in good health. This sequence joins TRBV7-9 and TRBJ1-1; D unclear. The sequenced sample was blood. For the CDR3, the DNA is TGTGCCAGCAGCCTCGGCTCGGGGAACACTGAAGCTTTCTTT. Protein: CASSLGSGNTEAFF. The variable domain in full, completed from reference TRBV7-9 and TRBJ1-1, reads DTGVSQNPRHKITKRGQNVTFRCDPISEHNRLYWYRQTLGQGPEFLTYFQNEAQLEKSRLLSDRFSAERPKGSFSTLEIQRTEQGDSAMYLCASSLGSGNTEAFFGQGTRLTVV.